This entry features one T cell receptor beta chain sequence. The CDR3 is 16 residues long. V shed 6 bases and J 4 bases; nucleotides not matched to a gene: 6. Germline V lookup: CDR1 SNHLY, CDR2 FYNNEI. These data are taken from a study of T-cell memory formation after mild COVID-19. TCRdb re-derived calls from the 5' RACE reads in MiXCR, one entry per CDR3 protein. The sample has roughly 450,000 distinct CDR3 sequences, 18% seen once. This receptor was identified in a man between 18 and 29 years old who had mild COVID-19 (a few samples of this study predate the infection). Cell type and time point are not known. The chain has TRBV2 and TRBJ2-3; 14 bases match TRBD2. Sequencing used PBMCs or a T cell subset sorted from them (not recorded which). For the CDR3, the DNA is TGTGCCAGCAGGCAGGGGGGACTAGCGGGGGCAGATACGCAGTATTTT. Protein sequence: CASRQGGLAGADTQYF.